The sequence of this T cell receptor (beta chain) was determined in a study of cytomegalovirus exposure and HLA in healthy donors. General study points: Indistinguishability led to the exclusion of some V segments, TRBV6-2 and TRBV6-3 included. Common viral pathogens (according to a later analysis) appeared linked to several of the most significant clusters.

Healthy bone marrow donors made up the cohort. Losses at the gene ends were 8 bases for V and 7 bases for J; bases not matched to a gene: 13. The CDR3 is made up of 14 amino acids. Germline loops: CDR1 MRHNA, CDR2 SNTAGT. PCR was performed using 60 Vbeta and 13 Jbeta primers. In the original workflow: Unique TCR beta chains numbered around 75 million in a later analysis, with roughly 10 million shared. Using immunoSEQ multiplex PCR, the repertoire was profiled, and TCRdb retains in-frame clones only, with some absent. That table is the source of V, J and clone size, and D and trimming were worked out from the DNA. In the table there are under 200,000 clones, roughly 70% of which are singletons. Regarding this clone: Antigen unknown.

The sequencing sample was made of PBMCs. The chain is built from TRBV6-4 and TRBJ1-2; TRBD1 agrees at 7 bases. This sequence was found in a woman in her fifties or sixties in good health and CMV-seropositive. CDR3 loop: CASLPRDSASGYTF. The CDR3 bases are TGTGCCAGCCTTCCCAGGGACAGTGCTTCTGGCTACACCTTC.